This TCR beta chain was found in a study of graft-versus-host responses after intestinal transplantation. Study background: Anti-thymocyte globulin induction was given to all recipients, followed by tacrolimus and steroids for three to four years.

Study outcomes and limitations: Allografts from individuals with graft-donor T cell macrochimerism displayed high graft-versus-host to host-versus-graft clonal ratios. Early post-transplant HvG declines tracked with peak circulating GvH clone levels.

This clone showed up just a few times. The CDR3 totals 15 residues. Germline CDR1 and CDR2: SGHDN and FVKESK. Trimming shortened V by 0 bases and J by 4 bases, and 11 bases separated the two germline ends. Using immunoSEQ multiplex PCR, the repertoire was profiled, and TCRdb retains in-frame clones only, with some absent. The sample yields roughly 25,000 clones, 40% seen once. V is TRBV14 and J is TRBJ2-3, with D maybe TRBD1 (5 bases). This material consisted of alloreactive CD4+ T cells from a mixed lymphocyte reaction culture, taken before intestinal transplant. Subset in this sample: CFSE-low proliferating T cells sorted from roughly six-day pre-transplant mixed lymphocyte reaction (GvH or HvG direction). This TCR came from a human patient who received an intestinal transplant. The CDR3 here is CASSQEEFRADTQYF. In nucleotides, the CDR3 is TGTGCCAGCAGCCAAGAGGAATTCAGGGCAGATACGCAGTATTTT.